The 20 T cell receptor beta chains below were found in one sample sequenced in a study of CD8+ T cells in alopecia areata. RNA was isolated and reverse transcribed to cDNA, the sequencing template. Libraries were prepared by immunoSEQ multiplex PCR; TCRdb keeps only in-frame clonotypes and omits some of them. The sample carries approximately 7,800 clones, about 64% recorded once. Individuals with alopecia areata gave both lesional scalp punch biopsies and peripheral blood for collection. The sequenced sample was skin, obtained at week 0. The receptor set was obtained from a human donor with alopecia areata.

The chain has TRBV7-2 and TRBJ1-1; no reliable D call. The CDR3 length is 15 residues. V was trimmed by 6 bases and J by 0 bases, leaving 14 bases between them. In germline, CDR1 is SGHTA, CDR2 FQGNSA. The CDR3 region is CASRGRGRLNTEAFF. In DNA form, the CDR3 reads TGTGCCAGCAGGGGGAGAGGGAGGCTGAACACTGAAGCTTTCTTT.

The chain uses TRBV5-1 and TRBJ2-1; no definite D call. The CDR3 is made up of 16 amino acids. The germline V and J ends were trimmed by 4 bases and 4 bases, with 18 bases remaining between them. CDR1 is SGHRS, CDR2 YFSETQ, per germline. The CDR3 here is CASSPTGRGVYNEQFF. The CDR3 coding sequence is TGCGCCAGCAGCCCCACGGGCCGTGGGGTATACAATGAGCAGTTCTTC.

This clone was counted a single time. V and J are TRBV14 and TRBJ1-1; 8 bases are a match to TRBD1. The length of the CDR3 is 19 residues. Germline lookup yields CDR1 SGHDN and CDR2 FVKESK. Trimming took 4 bases from V and 1 from J; bases not matched to a gene: 17. For the CDR3, the DNA is TGTGCCAGCAGCCCGAAGCCCACTTGGGACAGGAGCTCGAACACTGAAGCTTTCTTT. Its translation: CASSPKPTWDRSSNTEAFF.

V is TRBV4-2 and J is TRBJ2-7; D perhaps matches TRBD2 (5 bases). Trimming cost V 5 bases and J 0 bases, with 17 bases left between them. CDR3 length equals 16 residues. Per the germline V gene, CDR1 is LGHNA and CDR2 is YNFKEQ. CDR3 protein: CASSGGSWQSSYEQYF. CDR3 DNA: TGTGCCAGCAGCGGAGGTTCCTGGCAGAGCTCCTACGAGCAGTACTTC.

CDR3 residues: CSATHSDIQYF. For the CDR3, the DNA is TGCAGTGCTACCCATAGCGACATTCAGTACTTC. This sequence joins TRBV20-1 and TRBJ2-4; TRBD2 might be the D (5 bases). The CDR3 contains 11 residues. Trimming left V 4 bases short and J 8 bases short, with 9 bases between. CDR1 and CDR2 from the germline V gene are DFQATT and SNEGSKA (reference sequence).

V gene TRBV5-1 combines with J gene TRBJ1-1; D is undetermined. V lost 0 bases and J 4 bases, leaving 13 bases between the germline ends. CDR3 length: 15 residues. Germline V gives CDR1 SGHRS, CDR2 YFSETQ. CDR3 coding DNA: TGCGCCAGCAGCTTGGGACCCGGGGAGGGCACTGAAGCTTTCTTT. This codes for CASSLGPGEGTEAFF.

The chain combines TRBV19 with TRBJ2-7; TRBD1 matches at 7 bases. Germline values: CDR1 LNHDA, CDR2 SQIVND (reference sequence). The CDR3 spans 11 residues. With 8 bases clipped from V and 3 bases from J, the junction kept 1 base outside the gene matches. CDR3 loop: CASQGDYEQYF. The CDR3 DNA follows: TGTGCCAGTCAGGGGGACTACGAGCAGTACTTC.

The V call is TRBV6-9, the J call TRBJ2-2; D gene ambiguous. CDR1 and CDR2 (germline): MNHGY, SVAAGI. The CDR3 runs 14 residues. With 5 bases removed from V and 4 bases from J, the gap between germline ends came to 11 bases. The CDR3 reads CASSPPPGTGELFF. CDR3 bases: TGTGCCAGCAGTCCTCCTCCTGGCACCGGGGAGCTGTTTTTT.

This clone was recorded a few times. The CDR3 DNA is TGCGCCAGCAGCCTCACAGGGCCAGGGGAGACCCAGTACTTC. Translation: CASSLTGPGETQYF. This rearrangement joins TRBV5-1 to TRBJ2-5, with a possible D match to TRBD1 (6 bases). The V end was cut by 4 bases, the J end by 5 bases, with 15 bases between. The CDR3 spans 14 residues. Per germline, CDR1 SGHRS and CDR2 YFSETQ.

The V and J genes are TRBV5-6 and TRBJ2-2; 8 bases map to TRBD1. CDR3 length equals 15 residues. CDR1 SGHDT and CDR2 YYEEEE come from the germline V gene. V trimming: 3 bases; J trimming: 3 bases; junction bases outside the gene matches: 4. CDR3 loop: CASSWTGFYTGELFF. CDR3 DNA: TGTGCCAGCAGCTGGACAGGGTTTTACACCGGGGAGCTGTTTTTT.

Regarding this clone: The same CDR3 arises from other DNA sequences in this sample as well. The chain links TRBV4-2 to TRBJ2-2, with 8 bases that match TRBD2. This CDR3 has 17 amino acids. Germline CDR1 LGHNA, CDR2 YNFKEQ. With V trimmed by 0 bases and J by 5 bases, 8 bases remained unmatched. The CDR3 DNA follows: TGTGCCAGCAGCCAAGATGGTCGGGGGGGCCGGACCGGGGAGCTGTTTTTT. The encoded protein is CASSQDGRGGRTGELFF.

The chain has TRBV5-1 and TRBJ2-5; TRBD2 aligns across 10 bases. V shed 7 bases and J 7 bases; nucleotides not matched to a gene: 7. Germline V CDR1 and CDR2: SGHRS, YFSETQ. The CDR3 is made up of 13 amino acids. The CDR3 DNA is TGCGCCAGCCAAAGCGGGGGGGCTGGGACCCAGTACTTC. Translated: CASQSGGAGTQYF.

The V gene is TRBV27, the J gene TRBJ1-5, with D uncertain. The CDR3 totals 16 residues. The V gene's germline CDR1 is MNHEY and CDR2 SMNVEV (reference sequence). Trimming cost V 6 bases and J 2 bases, with 17 bases left between them. The CDR3 coding sequence is TGTGCCAGCAGCTCTCATTGGGTTTTGGGCAATCAGCCCCAGCATTTT. As protein: CASSSHWVLGNQPQHF.

This clone has only a few counts. The genes are TRBV7-9 and TRBJ2-7; D is tentatively TRBD1 or TRBD2 (5 bases each). Germline-derived CDR1 and CDR2 are SEHNR and FQNEAQ (reference sequence). Trimming left V 4 bases short and J 0 bases short, with 16 bases between. The CDR3 runs 16 residues. The DNA of the CDR3 is TGTGCCAGCAGCTCCCTCGGGACCCACAGCTCCTACGAGCAGTACTTC. This codes for CASSSLGTHSSYEQYF.

This clone was seen a few times. V is TRBV10-3 and J is TRBJ2-3; D is perhaps TRBD2 (5 bases). The CDR3 runs to 11 residues. Deletions cut 10 bases from V and 9 bases from J, with 14 bases between. Germline-derived CDR1 and CDR2 are ENHRY and SYGVKD. The CDR3 DNA reads TGTGCCAGTTCGGGGTCCCAGACGCAGTATTTT. The encoded protein is CASSGSQTQYF.

The chain couples TRBV5-1 to TRBJ2-5, with 13 bases lining up with TRBD2. The CDR3 loop spans 16 amino acids. With V trimmed by 4 bases and J by 4 bases, 7 bases remained unmatched. Germline CDR1 SGHRS, CDR2 YFSETQ. CDR3 region: CASSTGTSGGAETQYF. The DNA for the CDR3 is TGCGCCAGCAGCACCGGAACTAGCGGGGGGGCAGAGACCCAGTACTTC.

The J gene is TRBJ2-3, the V gene TRBV6-4, with 7 bases identical to TRBD2. Germline lookup yields CDR1 MRHNA and CDR2 SNTAGT. This CDR3 comprises 14 residues. V lost 4 bases and J lost 3; bases outside the gene matches: 4. CDR3 loop: CASSAGGSTDTQYF. In DNA form, the CDR3 reads TGTGCCAGCAGTGCTGGCGGGAGTACAGATACGCAGTATTTT.

Only one count was recorded for this clone. This chain joins TRBV7-2 and TRBJ2-1; 8 nucleotides line up with TRBD2. V was clipped by 1 base and J by 2 bases; unmatched bases: 1. The CDR3 has 15 residues. In germline, CDR1 is SGHTA, CDR2 FQGNSA. The CDR3 DNA sequence: TGTGCCAGCAGCTTAGGTAGCGGGACCTACAATGAGCAGTTCTTC. This encodes CASSLGSGTYNEQFF.

The chain carries TRBV23-1 and TRBJ1-4; unclear D gene. TRBV23-1 is an ORF, and what it does is uncertain. The CDR3 has 14 amino acids. Trimming cost V 7 bases and J 0 bases, with 9 bases left between them. CDR3 DNA sequence: TGCGCCAGCACCCACAGAGCAACTAATGAAAAACTGTTTTTT. As protein: CASTHRATNEKLFF.

Here the CDR3 reads CASSVATSGSYNEQFF. The CDR3 region has the DNA TGTGCCAGCAGCGTAGCTACTAGCGGGTCGTACAATGAGCAGTTCTTC. The rearrangement links TRBV9 to TRBJ2-1; 9 bases fit TRBD2. Germline trimming cut 0 bases from V and 4 bases from J; bases unmatched to any gene: 5. The length of the CDR3 is 16 residues. The germline V gene encodes CDR1 SGDLS and CDR2 YYNGEE. Drawing the rest from reference TRBV9 and TRBJ2-1, the complete variable domain is DSGVTQTPKHLITATGQRVTLRCSPRSGDLSVYWYQQSLDQGLQFLIQYYNGEERAKGNILERFSAQQFPDLHSELNLSSLELGDSALYFCASSVATSGSYNEQFFGPGTRLTVL.